The clone carrying this T cell receptor (beta chain) appeared a few times. The data stem from a study of T cells after posttransplantation cyclophosphamide. Cyclophosphamide on days +3 and +4 followed busulfan-fludarabine conditioning and a marrow graft. The CDR3 is made up of 14 amino acids. Per germline, CDR1 KGHSH and CDR2 LQKENI. The ends were cut back, 3 bases at V and 2 bases at J, with 11 bases in the middle. Clones were sequenced by immunoSEQ multiplex PCR, and TCRdb holds only the in-frame ones, with some missing. The sample counts some 1,700 clones, none seen once; the ten largest own just over 3%.

This sample comprised PBMCs, obtained approximately 400 days after allogeneic stem cell transplant with posttransplant cyclophosphamide. V gene TRBV18 combines with J gene TRBJ2-7; D may be TRBD1 (5 bases). This sequence originates from a male patient between 55 and 70 years old who received an allogeneic stem cell transplant from an unrelated donor, was CMV-positive, and had acute and chronic GVHD. Part of the T cell pool may stem from the graft donor. CDR3 sequence (DNA): TGTGCCAGCTCACCTGAAGGGGTTACCTACGAGCAGTACTTC. This gives the protein CASSPEGVTYEQYF. Full variable domain (remainder filled in from reference TRBV18 and TRBJ2-7): NAGVMQNPRHLVRRRGQEARLRCSPMKGHSHVYWYRQLPEEGLKFMVYLQKENIIDESGMPKERFSAEFPKEGPSILRIQQVVRGDSAAYFCASSPEGVTYEQYFGPGTRLTVT.